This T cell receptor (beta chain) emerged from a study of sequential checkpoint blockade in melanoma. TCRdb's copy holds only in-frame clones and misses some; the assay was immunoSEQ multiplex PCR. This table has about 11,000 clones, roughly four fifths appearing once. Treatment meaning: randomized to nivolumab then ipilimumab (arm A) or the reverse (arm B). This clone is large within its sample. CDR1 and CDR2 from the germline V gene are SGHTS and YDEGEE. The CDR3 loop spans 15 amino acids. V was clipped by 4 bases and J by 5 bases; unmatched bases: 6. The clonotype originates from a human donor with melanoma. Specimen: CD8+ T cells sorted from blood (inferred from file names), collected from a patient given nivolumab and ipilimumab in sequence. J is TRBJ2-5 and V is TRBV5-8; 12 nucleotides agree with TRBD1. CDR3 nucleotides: TGTGCCAGCAGCCTGGGACAGGGGGCGTTTGAGACCCAGTACTTC. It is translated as CASSLGQGAFETQYF.